One sample yielded the 16 T cell receptor beta chains listed below, sequenced in a study of cytomegalovirus exposure and HLA in healthy donors. Primers: 60 Vbeta forward and 13 Jbeta reverse. Clones were sequenced by immunoSEQ multiplex PCR, and TCRdb holds only the in-frame ones, with some missing. The repertoire holds around 100,000 clones, around 82% seen once, with approximately 5% in the top ten. The source material was PBMCs. The source is a woman between 25 and 40 years old in good health and CMV-seropositive.

CDR3 protein: CASSRDSGETQYF. Written as DNA, the CDR3 is TGCGCCAGCAGCCGGGACTCAGGAGAGACCCAGTACTTC. The chain uses TRBV4-1 and TRBJ2-5, with D maybe TRBD2 (6 bases). The V gene lost 4 bases and the J gene lost 4 bases, with 10 bases spanning the gap. Germline-derived CDR1 and CDR2 are MGHRA and YSYEKL. The CDR3 contains 13 residues.

This chain uses TRBV2 with TRBJ1-1; no reliable D call. Trimming removed 6 bases from V and 5 bases from J, with 7 bases in between. This CDR3 has 11 residues. In germline, CDR1 is SNHLY, CDR2 FYNNEI. This chain's CDR3 is CASREGTEAFF. Written as DNA, the CDR3 is TGTGCCAGCAGAGAGGGTACTGAAGCTTTCTTT. The full variable domain, completed using reference TRBV2 and TRBJ1-1, is EPEVTQTPSHQVTQMGQEVILRCVPISNHLYFYWYRQILGQKVEFLVSFYNNEISEKSEIFDDQFSVERPDGSNFTLKIRSTKLEDSAMYFCASREGTEAFFGQGTRLTVV.

V and J are TRBV28 and TRBJ2-1; 9 bases match TRBD1. The length of the CDR3 is 13 residues. Germline CDR1 and CDR2: MDHEN and SYDVKM. V gave up 8 bases and J gave up 12 bases; unmatched junction bases: 11. CDR3 in amino acids: CASGTGPIKRQFF. The CDR3 region has the DNA TGTGCCAGCGGGACAGGGCCCATAAAGAGGCAGTTCTTC.

The chain joins TRBV9 to TRBJ1-3; D remains ambiguous. Germline CDR1 and CDR2: SGDLS and YYNGEE. The CDR3 runs to 16 residues. Between the trimmed V and J ends, which lost 3 bases and 4 bases, there was a span of 17 bases. CDR3 residues: CASSAGGRLQGNTIYF. DNA for the CDR3: TGTGCCAGCAGCGCAGGTGGGCGATTGCAGGGAAACACCATATATTTT. Together with reference TRBV9 and TRBJ1-3, the CDR3 gives the full variable domain: DSGVTQTPKHLITATGQRVTLRCSPRSGDLSVYWYQQSLDQGLQFLIQYYNGEERAKGNILERFSAQQFPDLHSELNLSSLELGDSALYFCASSAGGRLQGNTIYFGEGSWLTVV.

The chain joins TRBV9 to TRBJ2-5; 10 bases agree with TRBD1. The J call could be wrong; TRBJ2-7 is a better fit for the DNA end. Germline V gene sequence: CDR1 SGDLS, CDR2 YYNGEE. The CDR3 is made up of 14 amino acids. The CDR3 protein is CASSSGTGVYEQYF. The CDR3 nucleotides are TGTGCCAGCAGCTCGGGGACAGGGGTCTACGAGCAGTACTTC.

This rearrangement joins TRBV18 to TRBJ2-7; D unclear. Germline values: CDR1 KGHSH, CDR2 LQKENI. The CDR3 has 14 residues. Trimming took off 0 bases at V and 2 bases at J, with 8 bases between the two ends. The CDR3 region has the DNA TGTGCCAGCTCACCACCTGGGCCGACCTACGAGCAGTACTTC. This gives the protein CASSPPGPTYEQYF.

The chain recombines TRBV10-3 with TRBJ1-5, with 8 bases fitting TRBD1. Germline CDR1 reads ENHRY; CDR2 reads SYGVKD. The V segment lost 3 bases and the J segment 6 bases; nucleotides outside the gene matches: 7. This CDR3 comprises 15 residues. CDR3 residues: CAISEQGEVGQPQHF. DNA of the CDR3: TGTGCCATCAGTGAACAGGGGGAGGTCGGTCAGCCCCAGCATTTT.

This clone has only a few counts. The chain uses TRBV5-1 and TRBJ2-3; 9 bases match TRBD1. Germline trimming cut 4 bases from V and 5 bases from J; bases unmatched to any gene: 8. CDR3 size: 15 residues. Germline V gene sequence: CDR1 SGHRS, CDR2 YFSETQ. CDR3 residues: CASSPQGALGDTQYF. DNA of the CDR3: TGCGCCAGCAGCCCACAGGGGGCGTTAGGAGATACGCAGTATTTT.

The chain employs TRBV7-9 and TRBJ1-2, with D hard to call. The CDR3 is 13 residues long. V was trimmed by 1 base and J by 7 bases, leaving 10 bases between them. CDR1 is SEHNR, CDR2 FQNEAQ, per germline (reference sequence). CDR3 sequence reads: CASSLVSPGGYTF. The CDR3, as DNA: TGTGCCAGCAGCTTAGTCTCGCCCGGTGGCTACACCTTC.

This clone occurred once. The chain combines TRBV15 with TRBJ1-4; D gene unclear. Trimming took off 3 bases at V and 3 bases at J, with 8 bases between the two ends. The CDR3 totals 14 residues. CDR1 and CDR2 from the germline V gene are LNHNV and YYDKDF (reference sequence). The CDR3 nucleotides are TGTGCCACCAGCAGCCTATCGCCTAATGAAAAACTGTTTTTT. Translation: CATSSLSPNEKLFF.

The CDR3 spells CASRRGQGLFNEQFF. The CDR3 DNA is TGTGCCAGCAGGCGGGGACAGGGGCTTTTCAATGAGCAGTTCTTC. The chain joins TRBV6-1 to TRBJ2-1, with 10 bases lining up with TRBD1. Germline V gives CDR1 MNHNS, CDR2 SASEGT. This CDR3 is built from 15 residues. Losses at the gene ends were 6 bases for V and 6 bases for J; bases not matched to a gene: 8.

The V call is TRBV9, the J call TRBJ1-1, with TRBD1 matching over 7 bases. Trimming took 1 base from V and 6 from J; bases not matched to a gene: 6. CDR3 size: 14 residues. In germline, CDR1 is SGDLS, CDR2 YYNGEE. The CDR3: CASSVRDQGAEAFF. The CDR3 DNA reads as TGTGCCAGCAGCGTAAGGGACCAGGGGGCTGAAGCTTTCTTT.

The chain links TRBV10-3 to TRBJ1-1; D not resolved. CDR3 length: 14 amino acids. Germline lookup yields CDR1 ENHRY and CDR2 SYGVKD. V lost 3 bases, J lost 3 bases, and 11 bases lay in between. CDR3 residues: CAISEGGHHTEAFF. The CDR3 DNA reads TGTGCCATCAGTGAAGGCGGCCATCACACTGAAGCTTTCTTT.

This chain connects TRBV11-2 to TRBJ1-2; maybe TRBD1 (5 bases). Germline loops: CDR1 SGHAT, CDR2 FQNNGV. The length of the CDR3 is 13 residues. V was shortened by 4 bases and J by 4 bases, with 10 bases between the two germline ends. Here the CDR3 reads CASSSDSSYGYTF. CDR3 coding DNA: TGTGCCAGCAGCTCCGACAGTAGCTATGGCTACACCTTC. The entire variable domain, with the rest obtained from reference TRBV11-2 and TRBJ1-2, is as follows: EAGVAQSPRYKIIEKRQSVAFWCNPISGHATLYWYQQILGQGPKLLIQFQNNGVVDDSQLPKDRFSAERLKGVDSTLKIQPAKLEDSAVYLCASSSDSSYGYTFGSGTRLTVV.

The gene calls are TRBV7-9 and TRBJ2-1; D uncertain. CDR3 size: 15 residues. Germline CDR1 and CDR2: SEHNR and FQNEAQ (reference sequence). Trimming took off 1 base at V and 4 bases at J, with 11 bases between the two ends. CDR3 coding DNA: TGTGCCAGCAGCTTAGTTCTAGAGCTGTACAATGAGCAGTTCTTC. Its protein product is CASSLVLELYNEQFF.

The V gene is TRBV7-9, the J gene TRBJ2-7, with D tentatively TRBD1 (5 bases). The CDR3 contains 12 residues. The germline V gene has CDR1 SEHNR and CDR2 FQNEAQ (reference sequence). Trimming removed 5 bases from V and 6 bases from J, with 11 bases in between. CDR3 coding DNA: TGTGCCAGCAGCGCCATCAGGGTCGAGCAGTACTTC. As protein: CASSAIRVEQYF.